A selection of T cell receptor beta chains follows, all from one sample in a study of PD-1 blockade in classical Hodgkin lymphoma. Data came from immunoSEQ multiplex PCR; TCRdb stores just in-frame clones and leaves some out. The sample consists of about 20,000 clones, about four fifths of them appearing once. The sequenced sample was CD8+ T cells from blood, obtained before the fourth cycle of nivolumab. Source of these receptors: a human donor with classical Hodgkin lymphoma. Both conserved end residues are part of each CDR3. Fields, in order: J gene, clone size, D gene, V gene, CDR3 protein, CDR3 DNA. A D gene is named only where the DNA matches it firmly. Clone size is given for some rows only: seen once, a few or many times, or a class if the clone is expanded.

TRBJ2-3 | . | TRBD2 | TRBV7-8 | CASTSPGGRIDTQYF | TGTGCCAGCACGTCCCCGGGGGGGCGCATAGATACGCAGTATTTT
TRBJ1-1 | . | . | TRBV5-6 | CASSFFSSTEAFF | TGTGCCAGCAGTTTTTTTTCATCCACTGAAGCTTTCTTT
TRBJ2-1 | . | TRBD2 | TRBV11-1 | CASSPGTSGGDEQFF | TGTGCCAGCAGCCCGGGGACTAGCGGGGGGGACGAGCAGTTCTTC
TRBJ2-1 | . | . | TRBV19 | CASTEGLYNEQFF | TGTGCCAGTACGGAGGGGCTCTACAATGAGCAGTTCTTC
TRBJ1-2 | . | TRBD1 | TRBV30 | CAWWTGYGYTF | TGTGCCTGGTGGACAGGGTATGGCTACACCTTC
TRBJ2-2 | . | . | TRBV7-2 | CASSFPRTADTGELFF | TGTGCCAGCAGCTTCCCTCGGACAGCGGACACCGGGGAGCTGTTTTTT
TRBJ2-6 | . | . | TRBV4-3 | CASSQADAGANVLTF | TGCGCCAGCAGCCAGGCCGACGCTGGGGCCAACGTCCTGACTTTC
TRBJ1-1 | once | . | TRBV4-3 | CASSQDISGTWNTEAFF | TGCGCCAGCAGCCAAGATATTAGCGGGACATGGAACACTGAAGCTTTCTTT
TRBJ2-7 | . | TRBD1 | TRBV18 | CASSPPGTGDYEQYF | TGTGCCAGCTCACCACCGGGGACAGGGGACTACGAGCAGTACTTC
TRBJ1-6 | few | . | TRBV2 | CASSTGSSYNSPLHF | TGTGCCAGCAGCACGGGGAGCTCCTATAATTCACCCCTCCACTTT
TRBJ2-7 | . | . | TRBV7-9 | CASSVGRIYEQYF | TGTGCCAGCAGCGTGGGGCGGATCTACGAGCAGTACTTC
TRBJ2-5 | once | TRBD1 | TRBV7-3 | CASSLVGGKETQYF | TGTGCCAGCAGCTTAGTAGGGGGCAAAGAGACCCAGTACTTC
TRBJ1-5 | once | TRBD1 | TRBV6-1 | CASSELNRGWRSNQPQHF | TGTGCCAGCAGTGAACTCAACAGGGGGTGGAGGAGCAATCAGCCCCAGCATTTT
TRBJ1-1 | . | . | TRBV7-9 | CASSLAQGRNTEAFF | TGTGCCAGCAGCTTAGCGCAGGGAAGGAACACTGAAGCTTTCTTT
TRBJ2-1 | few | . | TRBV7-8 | CASSLAGRNEQFF | TGTGCCAGCAGCTTAGCGGGGAGAAATGAGCAGTTCTTC
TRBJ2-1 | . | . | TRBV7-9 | CASSLQYNEQFF | TGTGCCAGCAGCTTACAGTACAATGAGCAGTTCTTC
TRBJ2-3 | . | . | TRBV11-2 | CASRDPGSGTDTQYF | TGTGCCAGCCGAGACCCGGGGTCGGGCACAGATACGCAGTATTTT
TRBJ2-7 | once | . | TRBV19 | CASSPGGPGIVYEQYF | TGTGCCAGTAGTCCGGGTGGGCCAGGGATTGTATACGAGCAGTACTTC
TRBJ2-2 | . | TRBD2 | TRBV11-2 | CASSSRTSGGGELFF | TGTGCCAGCAGCTCTAGGACTAGCGGGGGCGGGGAGCTGTTTTTT
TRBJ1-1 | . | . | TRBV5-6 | CASSLSPVNTEAFF | TGTGCCAGCAGCTTGTCTCCGGTGAACACTGAAGCTTTCTTT
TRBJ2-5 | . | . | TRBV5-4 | CASSLSIQETQYF | TGTGCCAGCAGCTTGAGTATCCAAGAGACCCAGTACTTC
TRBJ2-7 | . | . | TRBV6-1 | CASLDTGEQYF | TGTGCCAGCCTGGACACTGGCGAGCAGTACTTC
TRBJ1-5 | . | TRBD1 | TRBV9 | CASSRGGSEQPQHF | TGTGCCAGCAGCAGAGGGGGCTCGGAGCAGCCCCAGCATTTT
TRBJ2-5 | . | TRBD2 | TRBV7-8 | CASSLVAGLADQETQYF | TGTGCCAGCAGCTTAGTGGCCGGACTAGCGGATCAAGAGACCCAGTACTTC